These 27 T cell receptor beta chains came from one sample sequenced in a study of blood T cell repertoires in COVID-19. This table comes from immunoSEQ multiplex PCR, and its TCRdb copy is limited to in-frame clones, with some not included. The sample has about 200,000 clones; more than 75% are singletons. Sequencing was performed on peripheral blood. The receptors stem from a man between 40 and 49 years old with active or convalescent COVID-19.

Here the CDR3 reads CATRASKNTGELFF. The CDR3 nucleotides are TGTGCCACCAGAGCGAGTAAGAACACCGGGGAGCTGTTTTTT. This rearrangement joins TRBV24-1 to TRBJ2-2; D is unclear. The V end lost 7 bases, the J end lost 1 base, and 9 bases lay between the germline ends. This CDR3 spans 14 amino acids. Germline V gene sequence: CDR1 KGHDR, CDR2 SFDVKD.

CDR3 sequence (DNA): TGTGCCAGTGGAGGCACTGTGAACACTGAAGCTTTCTTT. Translated: CASGGTVNTEAFF. The chain employs TRBV19 and TRBJ1-1, with D unresolved. Germline values: CDR1 LNHDA, CDR2 SQIVND (reference sequence). The ends were cut back, 8 bases at V and 0 bases at J, with 10 bases in the middle. This CDR3 region has 13 residues.

CDR3 sequence reads: CASSPIGGTDSYEQYF. CDR3 in DNA: TGTGCCAGCAGCCCAATTGGAGGGACAGACTCCTACGAGCAGTACTTC. The chain employs TRBV14 and TRBJ2-7; tentatively, D is TRBD1 (7 bases). The V end lost 4 bases, the J end lost 0 bases, and 16 bases lay between the germline ends. The CDR3 runs to 16 residues. The germline V gene encodes CDR1 SGHDN and CDR2 FVKESK.

The chain uses TRBV24-1 and TRBJ1-5; D unresolved. Trimming took 9 bases from V and 4 from J, leaving 15 bases between them. Germline CDR1 and CDR2: KGHDR and SFDVKD. The CDR3 runs 14 residues. The CDR3 loop reads CATGSGIVNQPQHF. The DNA of the CDR3 is TGTGCCACCGGGTCGGGGATAGTTAATCAGCCCCAGCATTTT.

V gene TRBV7-2 combines with J gene TRBJ2-5; D is unresolved. Germline V lookup: CDR1 SGHTA, CDR2 FQGNSA. With 7 bases removed from V and 3 bases from J, the gap between germline ends came to 18 bases. The CDR3 loop spans 15 amino acids. DNA of the CDR3: TGTGCCAGCACCCCGTCGGCGGCGCTCAAAGAGACCCAGTACTTC. Translating gives CASTPSAALKETQYF.

This chain links TRBV28 with TRBJ2-1; 7 bases align to TRBD1. The germline CDR1 and CDR2 sequences are MDHEN and SYDVKM. CDR3 length: 15 residues. V was pared by 3 bases and J by 3 bases, with 5 bases of the junction left unmatched. CDR3 protein: CASSFPDRLYNEQFF. The CDR3 DNA follows: TGTGCCAGCAGTTTTCCGGACAGGCTCTACAATGAGCAGTTCTTC.

V is TRBV7-9 and J is TRBJ2-7; D is unresolved. Trimming removed 0 bases at V and 6 bases at J, with 12 bases between. Germline CDR1 reads SEHNR; CDR2 reads FQNEAQ (reference sequence). The CDR3 extends over 14 amino acids. CDR3 amino acids: CASSLAGERREQYF. CDR3 DNA sequence: TGTGCCAGCAGCTTAGCCGGAGAGAGGCGCGAGCAGTACTTC.

This chain connects TRBV27 to TRBJ2-3; a possible D gene is TRBD2 (6 bases). CDR1 and CDR2 (germline): MNHEY, SMNVEV (reference sequence). The V end was cut by 3 bases, the J end by 3 bases, with 13 bases between. CDR3 size: 15 residues. The CDR3 DNA follows: TGTGCCAGCAGTTTCCGGCGGGATAGGACAGATACGCAGTATTTT. Translation: CASSFRRDRTDTQYF.

This chain uses TRBV6-6 with TRBJ2-5; 9 bases agree with TRBD1. CDR1 and CDR2 (germline): MNHNY, SVGAGI (reference sequence). There are 16 residues in the CDR3. V dropped 2 bases and J dropped 5; count of bases not matched to a gene: 9. CDR3 sequence: CASSYTTGGFVETQYF. The CDR3 coding sequence is TGTGCCAGCAGTTACACAACAGGGGGCTTCGTCGAGACCCAGTACTTC.

This clone is a singleton in its sample. The V and J genes are TRBV21-1 and TRBJ2-7; the DNA was not compared with TRBD1, the D call given in the table. TRBV21-1 is a pseudogene segment. CDR3 length equals 14 residues. The CDR3 spells CASSRLNRGNEQYF. In DNA, the CDR3 is TGTGCCAGCTCCCGACTCAACAGGGGTAACGAGCAGTACTTC.

This chain links TRBV19 with TRBJ2-7; possibly TRBD1 for D (6 bases). The V and J ends lost 4 bases and 7 bases respectively, with 17 bases between them. CDR3 size: 14 residues. Germline CDR1 is LNHDA and CDR2 is SQIVND (reference sequence). DNA of the CDR3: TGTGCCAGTAGTAGTCGCCCACCAAGGGGGGAGCAGTACTTC. Its translation: CASSSRPPRGEQYF.

V usage is TRBV7-2 and J usage is TRBJ2-3, with 13 bases fitting TRBD2. In germline, CDR1 is SGHTA, CDR2 FQGNSA. The CDR3 runs to 18 residues. Trimming took 7 bases from V and 2 from J; bases not matched to a gene: 12. The CDR3 loop is CASTKRLAGGVFTDTQYF. The CDR3, as DNA: TGTGCCAGCACCAAGAGACTAGCGGGAGGAGTTTTCACAGATACGCAGTATTTT.

The V gene is TRBV28, the J gene TRBJ1-2; 7 bases fit TRBD1. V shed 5 bases, J shed 0 bases, and the junction held 9 bases outside the gene matches. Per germline, CDR1 MDHEN and CDR2 SYDVKM. The CDR3 consists of 16 residues. This CDR3 reads CASSPGSQGANYGYTF. The DNA for the CDR3 is TGTGCCAGCAGTCCTGGGTCCCAGGGGGCTAACTATGGCTACACCTTC.

The chain carries TRBV18 and TRBJ2-1; D is possibly TRBD2 (6 bases). Germline values: CDR1 KGHSH, CDR2 LQKENI. The ends were cut back, 5 bases at V and 5 bases at J, with 10 bases in the middle. This CDR3 spans 13 amino acids. The CDR3 bases are TGTGCCAGCTCATACGGACTAAACAATGAGCAGTTCTTC. This codes for CASSYGLNNEQFF. The full variable domain, with the rest looked up from reference TRBV18 and TRBJ2-1, is NAGVMQNPRHLVRRRGQEARLRCSPMKGHSHVYWYRQLPEEGLKFMVYLQKENIIDESGMPKERFSAEFPKEGPSILRIQQVVRGDSAAYFCASSYGLNNEQFFGPGTRLTVL.

The V call is TRBV7-2, the J call TRBJ1-3; a weak D match, TRBD1 (6 bases). The CDR3 totals 16 residues. The germline CDR1 and CDR2 sequences are SGHTA and FQGNSA. The V end was cut by 3 bases, the J end by 0 bases, with 12 bases between. CDR3 loop: CASSFGARGSGNTIYF. Written as DNA, the CDR3 is TGTGCCAGCAGCTTTGGTGCCAGGGGCTCTGGAAACACCATATATTTT.

The chain is built from TRBV12-3 or TRBV12-4 and TRBJ2-1; D call uncertain. The CDR3 is made up of 11 amino acids. Trimming removed 4 bases at V and 8 bases at J, with 6 bases between. The CDR3 nucleotides read TGTGCCAGCAGTTACAGCTATGAGCAGTTCTTC. This codes for CASSYSYEQFF.

This clone was observed at least ten times. The CDR3 reads CASRAGTGGNQPQHF. As DNA, the CDR3 is TGTGCCAGCAGGGCCGGGACAGGGGGGAATCAGCCCCAGCATTTT. The chain combines TRBV2 with TRBJ1-5; 11 nucleotides line up with TRBD1. The CDR3 is 15 amino acids. V lost 6 bases, J lost 4 bases, and 5 bases stayed unmatched. CDR1 and CDR2 (germline): SNHLY, FYNNEI.

The CDR3: CASSRVGTDTQYF. In DNA form, the CDR3 reads TGTGCCAGCAGTCGGGTGGGCACAGATACGCAGTATTTT. The V gene is TRBV6-2 or TRBV6-3, the J gene TRBJ2-3; the D is unclear. Germline V lookup: CDR1 MNHEY, CDR2 SVGEGT. This CDR3 is built from 13 residues. The V and J ends lost 5 bases and 1 base respectively, with 7 bases between them.

The chain combines TRBV5-5 with TRBJ2-7, with D hard to call. Trimming cost V 0 bases and J 0 bases, with 13 bases left between them. Germline V gene sequence: CDR1 SGHKS, CDR2 YYEKEE (reference sequence). The CDR3 has 16 residues. The CDR3 bases are TGTGCCAGCAGCTTGGACAGCAGACCATCCTCCTACGAGCAGTACTTC. This codes for CASSLDSRPSSYEQYF.

The V gene is TRBV13, the J gene TRBJ2-7, with 7 bases that match TRBD2. The CDR3 length is 16 residues. V shed 5 bases, J shed 0 bases, and the junction held 10 bases outside the gene matches. Germline V gene data show CDR1 as PRHDT and CDR2 as FYEKMQ (reference sequence). The DNA of the CDR3 is TGTGCCAGCAGCCCCGGGGGAAGCGGGACCTCCTACGAGCAGTACTTC. Its translation is CASSPGGSGTSYEQYF.

J is TRBJ1-6 and V is TRBV6-5; unclear D gene. Deletions cut 8 bases from V and 6 bases from J, with 11 bases between. This CDR3 comprises 13 residues. Germline loops: CDR1 MNHEY, CDR2 SVGAGI. The CDR3 sequence is CASSAVGNSPLHF. CDR3 DNA: TGTGCCAGCTCAGCGGTTGGTAATTCACCCCTCCACTTT.

The CDR3 protein is CASSSLRGGGRRTDTQYF. DNA of the CDR3: TGTGCCAGCAGCTCTCTTCGTGGAGGCGGGAGACGAACAGATACGCAGTATTTT. The chain uses TRBV7-2 and TRBJ2-3, with 7 bases that match TRBD2. CDR1 SGHTA and CDR2 FQGNSA come from the germline V gene. The CDR3 spans 18 residues. V was pared by 4 bases and J by 3 bases, with 16 bases of the junction left unmatched.

V is TRBV11-2 and J is TRBJ2-4; D possibly corresponds to TRBD2 (6 bases). CDR3 length: 15 residues. Trimming shortened V by 6 bases and J by 3 bases, and 15 bases separated the two germline ends. Per the germline V gene, CDR1 is SGHAT and CDR2 is FQNNGV. DNA for the CDR3: TGTGCCAGCAGACACTCTGGGGACTTCAAAAACATTCAGTACTTC. This translates into CASRHSGDFKNIQYF.

The J gene is TRBJ2-1, the V gene TRBV5-1; 11 bases match TRBD2. Trimming took 3 bases from V and 6 from J; bases not matched to a gene: 8. The CDR3 is 16 amino acids. The V gene's germline CDR1 is SGHRS and CDR2 YFSETQ. CDR3 nucleotide sequence: TGCGCCAGCAGCTCATCGACTAGCGGGAACGGCAATGAGCAGTTCTTC. Translation gives CASSSSTSGNGNEQFF.

V usage is TRBV27 and J usage is TRBJ1-2, with D hard to call. This CDR3 has 15 amino acids. Germline CDR1 MNHEY, CDR2 SMNVEV (reference sequence). Trimming pared 2 bases from V and 2 bases from J, leaving 12 bases between. CDR3 protein: CASSLVPGSNYGYTF. The CDR3, as DNA: TGTGCCAGCAGTTTAGTGCCGGGGTCAAACTATGGCTACACCTTC.

J is TRBJ1-2 and V is TRBV2; 10 bases line up with TRBD1. Germline trimming cut 11 bases from V and 6 bases from J; bases unmatched to any gene: 6. Germline CDR1 is SNHLY and CDR2 is FYNNEI. The length of the CDR3 is 12 residues. Here the CDR3 DNA reads TGTGCCGGAGAGACAGGGGGCGATGGCTACACCTTC. Its protein product is CAGETGGDGYTF.

Concerning this clone itself: Other DNA variants within this sample encode the same CDR3. J is TRBJ1-5 and V is TRBV15; possibly TRBD1 for D (6 bases). V was shortened by 0 bases and J by 4 bases, with 7 bases between the two germline ends. This CDR3 region has 14 residues. The V gene's germline CDR1 is LNHNV and CDR2 YYDKDF (reference sequence). This CDR3 is CATSRDRGNQPQHF. Written as DNA, the CDR3 is TGTGCCACCAGCAGAGACAGGGGAAATCAGCCCCAGCATTTT.